This is a list of T cell receptor beta chains from one sample in a study of blood T cell repertoires in COVID-19. Data came from immunoSEQ multiplex PCR; TCRdb stores just in-frame clones and leaves some out. This sample has approximately 230,000 clones, with around 82% found just once. What was sequenced was peripheral blood. All receptors come from a man older than 75 with acute or convalescent COVID-19. Each CDR3 is given with its conserved first and last residue. A D gene is named only where the DNA matches it firmly. Only some rows state a clone size, as once, few, many or a class for expanded clones.

TRBV6-6,TRBJ2-2,-,-,CASRGPDTGELFF,TGTGCCAGCAGGGGGCCGGACACCGGGGAGCTGTTTTTT
TRBV6-1,TRBJ2-7,TRBD2,-,CASSEARASGRLHEQYF,TGTGCCAGCAGTGAAGCGCGGGCTAGCGGGAGGCTCCACGAGCAGTACTTC
TRBV12-3/TRBV12-4,TRBJ2-7,-,-,CASSQAYEQYF,TGTGCCAGCAGTCAGGCCTACGAGCAGTACTTC
TRBV14,TRBJ1-2,-,-,CASSQGTDMLNYGYTF,TGTGCCAGCAGCCAAGGGACAGATATGTTAAACTATGGCTACACCTTC
TRBV2,TRBJ1-1,-,once,CASSEGFRGIRLDTEAFF,TGTGCCAGCAGTGAAGGGTTTCGGGGGATTCGCCTCGACACTGAAGCTTTCTTT
TRBV3-1/TRBV3-2,TRBJ1-6,-,-,CASRSQGYNSPLHF,TGTGCCAGCAGGTCCCAGGGGTATAATTCACCCCTCCACTTT
TRBV27,TRBJ2-2,-,few,CASSLFGISVPGELFF,TGTGCCAGCAGTTTATTCGGGATATCAGTCCCCGGGGAGCTGTTTTTT
TRBV7-3,TRBJ2-1,TRBD1,-,CASSFTGVGEQFF,TGTGCCAGCAGCTTTACAGGGGTCGGGGAGCAGTTCTTC
TRBV28,TRBJ2-1,TRBD2,-,CASRVGTSGNYNEQFF,TGTGCCAGCAGAGTTGGGACTAGCGGGAACTACAATGAGCAGTTCTTC
TRBV2,TRBJ1-6,-,-,CASSMEGGVQSPLHF,TGTGCCAGCAGCATGGAGGGAGGGGTCCAGTCACCCCTCCACTTT
TRBV7-9,TRBJ1-4,TRBD1,-,CASSPGQGPEKLFF,TGTGCCAGCAGCCCGGGACAGGGGCCTGAAAAACTGTTTTTT
TRBV28,TRBJ1-6,-,-,CASSSNRVVDSPLHF,TGTGCCAGCAGTTCGAACAGGGTAGTTGATTCACCCCTCCACTTT
TRBV6-7,TRBJ1-5,TRBD1,-,CASSWGQGDVQPQHF,TGTGCCAGCAGTTGGGGACAGGGGGACGTTCAGCCCCAGCATTTT
TRBV7-2,TRBJ2-5,-,-,CASSLDGGLETQYF,TGTGCCAGCAGCTTAGACGGGGGGCTTGAGACCCAGTACTTC
TRBV10-3,TRBJ1-5,TRBD1,-,CAISETGTGNQPQHF,TGTGCCATCAGTGAGACCGGGACAGGAAATCAGCCCCAGCATTTT
TRBV2,TRBJ2-1,TRBD2,-,CASSELLAGLGYNEQFF,TGTGCCAGCAGTGAACTTCTAGCGGGGTTGGGATACAATGAGCAGTTCTTC
TRBV7-2,TRBJ2-5,-,-,CASSPRIYSETQYF,TGTGCCAGCAGCCCCCGTATCTATTCGGAGACCCAGTACTTC
TRBV6-5,TRBJ2-1,TRBD1,-,CASSRGQGNSEQFF,TGTGCCAGCAGTCGGGGACAGGGAAATTCTGAGCAGTTCTTC
TRBV11-1,TRBJ1-6,-,once,CASSRGQNNSPLHF,TGTGCCAGCAGTCGCGGACAGAATAATTCACCCCTCCACTTT
TRBV9,TRBJ2-5,TRBD2,-,CASSGGPSGGAGETQYF,TGTGCCAGCAGCGGAGGACCCAGCGGGGGGGCGGGAGAGACCCAGTACTTC
TRBV6-5,TRBJ1-6,-,-,CASSTVGAQDSPLHF,TGTGCCAGCAGTACAGTGGGGGCCCAGGATTCACCCCTCCACTTT
TRBV6-5,TRBJ2-7,-,few,CASSYSYSSSYEQYF,TGTGCCAGCAGTTACTCCTACTCGAGCTCCTACGAGCAGTACTTC
TRBV4-2,TRBJ2-3,TRBD2,-,CASSQIAGGGVDTQYF,TGTGCCAGCAGCCAAATAGCGGGAGGTGGGGTGGATACGCAGTATTTT
TRBV28,TRBJ1-1,-,-,CASKNRATEAFF,TGTGCCAGCAAGAACAGGGCAACTGAAGCTTTCTTT
TRBV5-6,TRBJ2-1,TRBD2,-,CASTKGLAEGEEQFF,TGTGCCAGCACCAAGGGACTAGCAGAAGGTGAGGAGCAGTTCTTC
TRBV19,TRBJ1-5,-,few,CASSIGQINQPQHF,TGTGCCAGTAGTATAGGGCAGATCAATCAGCCCCAGCATTTT
TRBV7-9,TRBJ1-5,TRBD1,-,CASSSVGQGKGNQPQHF,TGTGCCAGCAGCTCAGTCGGACAGGGGAAGGGCAATCAGCCCCAGCATTTT
TRBV27,TRBJ2-7,TRBD1,-,CASSLHLTGAPYEQYF,TGTGCCAGCAGTCTGCACTTGACAGGGGCCCCCTACGAGCAGTACTTC
TRBV2,TRBJ2-2,-,-,CASSEETYGELFF,TGTGCCAGCAGTGAAGAGACATACGGGGAGCTGTTTTTT
TRBV2,TRBJ2-7,TRBD2,-,CASSDPSSGGQYEQYF,TGTGCCAGCAGTGATCCGTCTAGCGGGGGACAGTACGAGCAGTACTTC
TRBV29-1,TRBJ2-4,-,-,CSVSPYGNIQYF,TGCAGCGTTTCGCCCTACGGGAACATTCAGTACTTC
TRBV3-1/TRBV3-2,TRBJ1-5,TRBD1,few,CASSQAATGYQPQHF,TGTGCCAGCAGCCAAGCGGCGACAGGGTATCAGCCCCAGCATTTT
TRBV6-5,TRBJ2-4,-,-,CASSYRAGLAKNIQYF,TGTGCCAGCAGTTACCGCGCAGGGCTAGCCAAAAACATTCAGTACTTC
TRBV7-9,TRBJ2-2,-,-,CASSRTSTGNTGELFF,TGTGCCAGCAGCCGGACGTCGACAGGGAACACCGGGGAGCTGTTTTTT
TRBV11-2,TRBJ2-5,-,-,CASSLDQAGTGETQYF,TGTGCCAGCAGCTTAGATCAGGCAGGGACTGGAGAGACCCAGTACTTC
TRBV7-2,TRBJ1-1,-,-,CASSLGGGRGTEAFF,TGTGCCAGCAGCTTAGGCGGGGGCCGGGGAACTGAAGCTTTCTTT
TRBV7-2,TRBJ1-6,TRBD1,-,CASSLTGGIDSPLHF,TGTGCCAGCAGCTTGACAGGGGGCATCGATTCACCCCTCCACTTT
TRBV5-1,TRBJ1-4,TRBD1,-,CASSSLQGAGEKLFF,TGCGCCAGCAGCTCCCTACAGGGGGCCGGAGAAAAACTGTTTTTT
TRBV6-5,TRBJ2-1,-,-,CASRDLEQRRDEQFF,TGTGCCAGCAGGGACTTGGAGCAACGTCGAGATGAGCAGTTCTTC
TRBV28,TRBJ2-3,TRBD2,-,CASSLSRASGRAGTDTQYF,TGTGCCAGCAGTTTATCTAGGGCTAGCGGGAGGGCCGGCACAGATACGCAGTATTTT
TRBV4-1,TRBJ1-6,-,-,CASSQGRGNDSPLHF,TGCGCCAGCAGCCAAGGCAGGGGTAACGATTCACCCCTCCACTTT
TRBV5-1,TRBJ2-7,-,-,CASSLGQYYEQYF,TGCGCCAGCAGCTTGGGCCAGTATTACGAGCAGTACTTC
TRBV28,TRBJ1-4,-,-,CASSFTLANEKLFF,TGTGCCAGCAGTTTCACTTTGGCTAATGAAAAACTGTTTTTT
TRBV24-1,TRBJ2-5,TRBD1,-,CATSETGGLETQYF,TGTGCCACCAGTGAAACAGGGGGCCTAGAGACCCAGTACTTC
TRBV19,TRBJ2-1,TRBD2,-,CASSIYSGGSYNEQFF,TGTGCCAGTAGTATTTACAGCGGGGGCTCTTACAATGAGCAGTTCTTC
TRBV9,TRBJ2-5,TRBD2,-,CASSVGASGRAFAETQYF,TGTGCCAGCAGCGTAGGAGCTAGCGGGAGGGCCTTCGCGGAGACCCAGTACTTC
TRBV19,TRBJ1-5,-,-,CASLRTAAFNQPQHF,TGTGCCAGCCTTCGGACAGCCGCGTTCAATCAGCCCCAGCATTTT
TRBV27,TRBJ1-3,-,-,CASSSSPGTGGNTIYF,TGTGCCAGCAGTTCGTCTCCCGGGACTGGAGGAAACACCATATATTTT
TRBV5-6,TRBJ2-5,-,-,CASSLGLATKETQYF,TGTGCCAGCAGCTTGGGGCTAGCGACCAAAGAGACCCAGTACTTC
TRBV10-3,TRBJ2-3,TRBD2,-,CAISESREGPDTQYF,TGTGCCATCAGTGAGTCGCGGGAGGGTCCAGATACGCAGTATTTT
TRBV19,TRBJ2-3,-,-,CASSIPPGWGSDTQYF,TGTGCCAGTAGTATTCCCCCAGGGTGGGGATCAGATACGCAGTATTTT
TRBV5-1,TRBJ2-7,-,once,CASSLAFSSYEQYF,TGCGCCAGCAGCTTGGCTTTCAGCTCCTACGAGCAGTACTTC
TRBV5-1,TRBJ1-5,TRBD1,-,CASAPGTGSNQPQHF,TGCGCCAGCGCCCCCGGGACAGGCAGCAATCAGCCCCAGCATTTT
TRBV18,TRBJ2-7,TRBD1,-,CASSPGTGALYEQYF,TGTGCCAGCTCGCCCGGGACAGGGGCTCTCTACGAGCAGTACTTC
TRBV7-9,TRBJ1-3,-,-,CASSTGIDIYF,TGTGCCAGCAGCACCGGGATAGACATATATTTT
TRBV27,TRBJ1-6,-,-,CASSLEVANSPLHF,TGTGCCAGCAGTTTAGAAGTAGCTAATTCACCCCTCCACTTT
TRBV6-1,TRBJ1-4,-,-,CASSEPVLNEKLFF,TGTGCCAGCAGTGAACCAGTCCTTAATGAAAAACTGTTTTTT
TRBV6-5,TRBJ2-2,TRBD1,-,CASSSRTGEPGELFF,TGTGCCAGCAGCTCCAGGACAGGTGAACCCGGGGAGCTGTTTTTT
TRBV19,TRBJ2-3,-,-,CASSDGTFSTDTQYF,TGTGCCAGTAGTGACGGGACTTTTAGCACAGATACGCAGTATTTT